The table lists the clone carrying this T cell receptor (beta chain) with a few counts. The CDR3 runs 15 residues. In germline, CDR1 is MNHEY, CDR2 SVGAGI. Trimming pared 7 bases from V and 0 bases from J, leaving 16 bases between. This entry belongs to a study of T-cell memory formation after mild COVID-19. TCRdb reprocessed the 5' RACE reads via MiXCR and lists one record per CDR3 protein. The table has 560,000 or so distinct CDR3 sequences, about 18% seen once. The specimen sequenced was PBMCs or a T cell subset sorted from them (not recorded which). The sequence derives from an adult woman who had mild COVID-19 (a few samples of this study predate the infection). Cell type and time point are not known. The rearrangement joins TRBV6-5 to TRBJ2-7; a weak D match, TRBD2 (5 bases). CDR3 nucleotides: TGTGCCAGCACCCAAGAGCGACGGGGCTCCTACGAGCAGTACTTC. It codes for CASTQERRGSYEQYF.